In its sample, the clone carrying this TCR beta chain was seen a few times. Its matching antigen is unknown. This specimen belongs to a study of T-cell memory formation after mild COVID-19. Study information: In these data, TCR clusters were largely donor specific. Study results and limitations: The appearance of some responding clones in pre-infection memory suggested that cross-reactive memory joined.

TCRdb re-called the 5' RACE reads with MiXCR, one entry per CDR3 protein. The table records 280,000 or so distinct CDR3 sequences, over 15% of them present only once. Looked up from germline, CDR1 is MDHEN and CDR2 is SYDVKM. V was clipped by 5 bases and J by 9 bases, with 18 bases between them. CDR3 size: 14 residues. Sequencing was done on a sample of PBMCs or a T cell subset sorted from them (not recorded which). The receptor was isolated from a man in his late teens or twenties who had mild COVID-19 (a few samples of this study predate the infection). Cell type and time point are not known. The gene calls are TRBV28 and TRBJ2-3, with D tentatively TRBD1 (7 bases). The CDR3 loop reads CASSATHRGGTQYF. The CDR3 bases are TGTGCCAGCAGTGCCACACACAGGGGAGGAACGCAGTATTTT.